A single T cell receptor beta chain is shown here with its context. This sample is part of a study of blood T cell repertoires in COVID-19. The CDR3 has 13 amino acids. J gave up 4 bases and V 8 bases, and 7 bases lay outside the gene matches. The germline CDR1 and CDR2 sequences are SNHLY and FYNNEI. How the authors handled the data: Estimation of nucleated cell counts was performed using reference gene primer amplification. Clones were read by immunoSEQ multiplex PCR, and TCRdb kept only the in-frame ones, dropping some. D and trimming come from the DNA, and the V and J calls and clone size come from that table. The profile shows some 300,000 clones, about nine tenths of them singletons. This study enrolled people aged about 18 to 95 from under 25 US geographic areas.

Sequencing was carried out using PBMCs or T cells enriched from blood (not recorded which). The receptor was derived from a woman aged 40 to 50 who had recovered from COVID-19. The chain has TRBV2 and TRBJ2-7, with 8 nucleotides matching TRBD2. CDR3 region: CASAGASGYEQYF. The DNA of the CDR3 is TGTGCCAGCGCGGGGGCTAGCGGGTACGAGCAGTACTTC.